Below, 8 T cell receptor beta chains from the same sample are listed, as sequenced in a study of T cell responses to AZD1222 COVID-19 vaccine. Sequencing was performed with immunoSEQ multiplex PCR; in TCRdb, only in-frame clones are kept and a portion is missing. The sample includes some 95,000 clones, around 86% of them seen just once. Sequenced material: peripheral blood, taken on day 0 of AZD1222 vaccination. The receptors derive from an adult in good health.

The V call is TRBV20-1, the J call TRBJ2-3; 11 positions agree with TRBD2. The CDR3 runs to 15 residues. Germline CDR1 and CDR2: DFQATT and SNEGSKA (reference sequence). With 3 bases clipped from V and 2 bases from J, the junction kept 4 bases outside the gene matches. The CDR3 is CSASTSGGYTDTQYF. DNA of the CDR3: TGCAGTGCTAGTACTAGCGGGGGATACACAGATACGCAGTATTTT.

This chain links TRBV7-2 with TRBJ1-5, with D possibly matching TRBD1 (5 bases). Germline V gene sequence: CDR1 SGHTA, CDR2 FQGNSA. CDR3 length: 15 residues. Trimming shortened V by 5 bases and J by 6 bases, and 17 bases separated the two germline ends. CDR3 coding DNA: TGTGCCAGCAGCGAGAGTCGGGACGGCGGTCAGCCCCAGCATTTT. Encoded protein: CASSESRDGGQPQHF.

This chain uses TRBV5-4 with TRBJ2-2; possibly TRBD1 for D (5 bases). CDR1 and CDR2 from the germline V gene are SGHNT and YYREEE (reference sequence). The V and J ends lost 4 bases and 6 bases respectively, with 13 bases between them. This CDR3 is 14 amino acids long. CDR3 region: CASSTQVPPGELFF. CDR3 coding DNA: TGTGCCAGCAGCACACAGGTGCCCCCCGGGGAGCTGTTTTTT.

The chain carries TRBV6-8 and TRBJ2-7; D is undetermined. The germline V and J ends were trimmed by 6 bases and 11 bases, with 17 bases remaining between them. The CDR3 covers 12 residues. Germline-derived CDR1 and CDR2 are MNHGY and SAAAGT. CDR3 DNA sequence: TGTGCCAGCAGCCCCCTTATAACTCCCGAGTACTTC. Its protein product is CASSPLITPEYF.

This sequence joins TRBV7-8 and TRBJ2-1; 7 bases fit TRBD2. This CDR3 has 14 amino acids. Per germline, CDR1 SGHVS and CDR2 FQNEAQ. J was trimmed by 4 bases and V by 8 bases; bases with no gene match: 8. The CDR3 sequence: CASGPTGGYNEQFF. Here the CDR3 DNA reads TGTGCCAGCGGCCCTACGGGGGGTTACAATGAGCAGTTCTTC.

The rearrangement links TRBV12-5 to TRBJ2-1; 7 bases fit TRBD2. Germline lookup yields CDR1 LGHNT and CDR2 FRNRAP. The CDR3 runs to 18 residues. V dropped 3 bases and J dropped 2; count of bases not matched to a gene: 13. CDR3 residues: CASGFLKWGEGPYNEQFF. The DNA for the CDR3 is TGTGCTAGTGGTTTCCTTAAATGGGGGGAGGGCCCCTACAATGAGCAGTTCTTC.

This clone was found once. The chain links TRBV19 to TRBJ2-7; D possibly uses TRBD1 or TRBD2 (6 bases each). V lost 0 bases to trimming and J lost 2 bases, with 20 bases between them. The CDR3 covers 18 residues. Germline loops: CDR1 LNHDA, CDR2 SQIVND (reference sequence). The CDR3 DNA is TGTGCCAGTAGTATAGAGGCTCTGGGGGCGGGGAGGCCCTACGAGCAGTACTTC. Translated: CASSIEALGAGRPYEQYF.

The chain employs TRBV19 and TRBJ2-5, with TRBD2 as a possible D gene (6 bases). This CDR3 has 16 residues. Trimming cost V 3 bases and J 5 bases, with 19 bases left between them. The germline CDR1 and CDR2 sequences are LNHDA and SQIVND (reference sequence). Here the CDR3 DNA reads TGTGCCAGTAGTATTTTGGGTGGAGGGGATGGGGAGACCCAGTACTTC. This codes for CASSILGGGDGETQYF.